Listed here are 23 T cell receptor beta chains from one sample, sequenced in a study of cytotoxic CD8 clonotypes in ibrutinib-treated CLL. TCRdb's copy holds only in-frame clones and misses some; the assay was immunoSEQ multiplex PCR. Altogether more than 200,000 clones are present, 70% being singletons, with the ten largest covering 15%. The input for sequencing was PBMCs, taken after 24 months of ibrutinib treatment. These receptors originate from a human donor with chronic lymphocytic leukemia.

The gene calls are TRBV6-5 and TRBJ1-2; 8 nucleotides line up with TRBD1. J lost 4 bases, V lost 6 bases, and 4 bases had no gene match. CDR1 and CDR2 from the germline V gene are MNHEY and SVGAGI. This CDR3 contains 13 residues. As DNA, the CDR3 is TGTGCCAGCAGCGACAGGGGCTCCTATGGCTACACCTTC. The encoded protein is CASSDRGSYGYTF.

The rearrangement links TRBV13 to TRBJ1-4, with D possibly being TRBD1 (6 bases). This CDR3 is 13 amino acids long. V lost 5 bases and J 13 bases, leaving 17 bases between the germline ends. CDR1 PRHDT and CDR2 FYEKMQ come from the germline V gene (reference sequence). Here the CDR3 DNA reads TGTGCCAGCAGCCCACAGGGAGAGGAAGGACTGTTTTTT. It is translated as CASSPQGEEGLFF.

The rearrangement links TRBV11-2 to TRBJ2-7; D ambiguous. The CDR3 loop spans 12 amino acids. Germline loops: CDR1 SGHAT, CDR2 FQNNGV. V was clipped by 5 bases and J by 3 bases, with 8 bases between them. Here the CDR3 DNA reads TGTGCCAGCAGCCGTGTGGGCTACGAGCAGTACTTC. Its protein product is CASSRVGYEQYF.

The chain joins TRBV28 to TRBJ2-7; D gene unclear. The CDR3 is 13 residues long. Trimming left V 1 base short and J 4 bases short, with 8 bases between. CDR1 is MDHEN and CDR2 is SYDVKM in the germline V gene. The CDR3 nucleotides read TGTGCCAGCAGTTTATTGTTAAGATACGAGCAGTACTTC. Encoded protein: CASSLLLRYEQYF. Full variable domain (outside the CDR3, taken from reference TRBV28 and TRBJ2-7): DVKVTQSSRYLVKRTGEKVFLECVQDMDHENMFWYRQDPGLGLRLIYFSYDVKMKEKGDIPEGYSVSREKKERFSLILESASTNQTSMYLCASSLLLRYEQYFGPGTRLTVT.

The J gene is TRBJ2-1, the V gene TRBV28; TRBD2 agrees at 8 bases. The CDR3 covers 16 residues. Trimming took 2 bases from V and 9 from J; bases not matched to a gene: 12. Germline V gene data show CDR1 as MDHEN and CDR2 as SYDVKM. CDR3 coding DNA: TGTGCCAGCAGTTTAATTTACAGCGGGAGATTGAGTGAGCAGTTCTTC. Protein: CASSLIYSGRLSEQFF.

The rearrangement uses TRBV7-9 and TRBJ2-7, with 9 bases that match TRBD2. CDR1 SEHNR and CDR2 FQNEAQ come from the germline V gene (reference sequence). The CDR3 length is 17 residues. V shed 1 base, J shed 6 bases, and the junction held 13 bases outside the gene matches. Written as DNA, the CDR3 is TGTGCCAGCAGCTTAGAGCGGCTAGCGGGGCTTTCCGGCGAGCAGTACTTC. It specifies CASSLERLAGLSGEQYF.

The chain joins TRBV20-1 to TRBJ1-5, with D maybe TRBD1 (6 bases). The CDR3 extends over 11 amino acids. The ends were cut back, 0 bases at V and 12 bases at J, with 9 bases in the middle. The germline V gene encodes CDR1 DFQATT and CDR2 SNEGSKA (reference sequence). CDR3 DNA sequence: TGCAGTGCTAGAGATAGGGGGTTCCAGCATTTT. Protein product: CSARDRGFQHF.

The rearrangement links TRBV6-5 to TRBJ1-2, with TRBD1 identical over 9 bases. The CDR3 spans 15 residues. Losses at the gene ends were 0 bases for V and 9 bases for J; bases not matched to a gene: 8. Germline values: CDR1 MNHEY, CDR2 SVGAGI. The CDR3 region is CASSYSRGQGVSYTF. The CDR3 nucleotides read TGTGCCAGCAGTTACTCGCGGGGACAGGGAGTAAGCTACACCTTC.

The rearrangement uses TRBV7-9 and TRBJ2-7, with D perhaps matching TRBD1 (5 bases). Germline CDR1 is SEHNR and CDR2 is FQNEAQ (reference sequence). The CDR3 runs to 14 residues. V lost 4 bases to trimming and J lost 2 bases, with 12 bases between them. For the CDR3, the DNA is TGTGCCAGCAGCTCGACAGTTACTCCCTACGAGCAGTACTTC. This gives the protein CASSSTVTPYEQYF.

This chain connects TRBV9 to TRBJ2-5; perhaps TRBD2 as D (6 bases). Germline lookup yields CDR1 SGDLS and CDR2 YYNGEE. The ends were cut back, 5 bases at V and 4 bases at J, with 12 bases in the middle. CDR3 size: 13 residues. The CDR3 reads CASSPTGGETQYF. CDR3 sequence (DNA): TGTGCCAGCAGTCCCACCGGGGGAGAGACCCAGTACTTC.

The chain is built from TRBV28 and TRBJ2-7; D remains unclear. Deletions cut 1 base from V and 0 bases from J, with 10 bases between. Germline V gives CDR1 MDHEN, CDR2 SYDVKM. The CDR3 is 15 residues long. This chain's CDR3 is CASSLYQDNSYEQYF. The CDR3 bases are TGTGCCAGCAGTTTATACCAAGACAACTCCTACGAGCAGTACTTC.

A few counts support this clone. The V call is TRBV11-3, the J call TRBJ2-2; no reliable D call. Trimming left V 5 bases short and J 1 base short, with 2 bases between. The CDR3 is made up of 12 amino acids. CDR1 SGHNT and CDR2 YENEEA come from the germline V gene. CDR3 residues: CASSQNTGELFF. Written as DNA, the CDR3 is TGTGCCAGCAGCCAGAACACCGGGGAGCTGTTTTTT.

The V and J genes are TRBV7-9 and TRBJ2-3, with D unclear. V shed 4 bases and J shed 2 bases, with 7 bases lying between them. The CDR3 contains 13 residues. Germline V lookup: CDR1 SEHNR, CDR2 FQNEAQ (reference sequence). CDR3 amino acids: CASSYEVTDTQYF. The CDR3 DNA sequence: TGTGCCAGCAGCTACGAGGTCACAGATACGCAGTATTTT.

There are a few counts of this clone. This chain links TRBV29-1 with TRBJ1-2; 10 positions match TRBD1. Germline values: CDR1 SQVTM, CDR2 ANQGSEA. The trim removed 6 bases at V and 5 bases at J, leaving 3 bases unmatched. The CDR3 loop spans 12 amino acids. The DNA for the CDR3 is TGCAGCGTCGGGACAGGGGATTATGGCTACACCTTC. It translates to CSVGTGDYGYTF. The full variable domain, rest sourced from reference TRBV29-1 and TRBJ1-2, is SAVISQKPSRDICQRGTSLTIQCQVDSQVTMMFWYRQQPGQSLTLIATANQGSEATYESGFVIDKFPISRPNLTFSTLTVSNMSPEDSSIYLCSVGTGDYGYTFGSGTRLTVV.

This chain uses TRBV7-9 with TRBJ1-5; D call uncertain. The V end was cut by 6 bases, the J end by 7 bases, with 13 bases between. CDR3 length: 13 amino acids. The germline V gene has CDR1 SEHNR and CDR2 FQNEAQ (reference sequence). CDR3 DNA: TGTGCCAGCAGGAAGGGTCTAGGCCAGCCCCAGCATTTT. As protein: CASRKGLGQPQHF.

The genes are TRBV11-3 and TRBJ1-1, with D unclear. V was trimmed by 1 base and J by 4 bases, leaving 7 bases between them. Germline V gives CDR1 SGHNT, CDR2 YENEEA. The CDR3 is 13 residues long. CDR3 DNA: TGTGCCAGCAGCTTAGTGGGCGGCACTGAAGCTTTCTTT. Translating it yields CASSLVGGTEAFF.

The V and J genes are TRBV9 and TRBJ1-3; 7 bases agree with TRBD1. Trimming took 3 bases from V and 1 from J; bases not matched to a gene: 4. The CDR3 contains 15 residues. Germline V gene data show CDR1 as SGDLS and CDR2 as YYNGEE. The CDR3 is CASSALTGSGNTIYF. CDR3 bases: TGTGCCAGCAGCGCCCTGACAGGGTCTGGAAACACCATATATTTT.

This chain connects TRBV4-3 to TRBJ2-3, with unresolved D. There are 13 residues in the CDR3. CDR1 LGHNA and CDR2 YSLEER come from the germline V gene. Trimming left V 1 base short and J 6 bases short, with 8 bases between. CDR3 loop: CASSQVSLDTQYF. DNA of the CDR3: TGCGCCAGCAGCCAAGTATCGCTGGATACGCAGTATTTT.

The V call is TRBV19, the J call TRBJ2-2; the match to TRBD2 covers 8 bases. The ends lost 5 bases at V and 7 bases at J; junction bases unmatched: 9. Germline lookup yields CDR1 LNHDA and CDR2 SQIVND (reference sequence). The CDR3 runs 15 residues. The CDR3 DNA reads TGTGCCAGTAGTTCCCAAGCGGGAGTCGGCGGGGAGCTGTTTTTT. Its translation: CASSSQAGVGGELFF.

This chain connects TRBV28 to TRBJ2-7; tentative D call: TRBD1 (6 bases). The germline gives CDR1 MDHEN, CDR2 SYDVKM. This CDR3 region has 15 residues. The germline V and J ends were trimmed by 2 bases and 4 bases, with 15 bases remaining between them. The CDR3 protein is CASSLGSAGDYEQYF. The CDR3 DNA sequence: TGTGCCAGCAGTTTAGGCTCGGCAGGGGATTACGAGCAGTACTTC.

The chain recombines TRBV5-1 with TRBJ2-3; 7 bases line up with TRBD2. Germline V gives CDR1 SGHRS, CDR2 YFSETQ. CDR3 size: 17 residues. V shed 4 bases and J 2 bases; nucleotides not matched to a gene: 13. CDR3 protein: CASSAAASGGPTDTQYF. The CDR3 DNA reads as TGCGCCAGCAGCGCGGCGGCTAGCGGAGGCCCCACAGATACGCAGTATTTT.

This chain connects TRBV19 to TRBJ1-2; tentative D call: TRBD1 (6 bases). The CDR3 is 14 residues long. Germline V gives CDR1 LNHDA, CDR2 SQIVND (reference sequence). V gave up 6 bases and J gave up 0 bases, with 11 bases separating them. CDR3 residues: CASSGQSANYGYTF. The CDR3 DNA is TGTGCCAGTAGCGGACAGTCCGCTAACTATGGCTACACCTTC.

The chain carries TRBV5-1 and TRBJ2-2; 7 nucleotides match TRBD1. Per the germline V gene, CDR1 is SGHRS and CDR2 is YFSETQ. V was pared by 5 bases and J by 7 bases, with 11 bases of the junction left unmatched. The CDR3 totals 15 residues. The CDR3 region is CASRSDRVVIGELFF. In DNA form, the CDR3 reads TGCGCCAGCAGATCCGACAGGGTGGTTATCGGGGAGCTGTTTTTT.